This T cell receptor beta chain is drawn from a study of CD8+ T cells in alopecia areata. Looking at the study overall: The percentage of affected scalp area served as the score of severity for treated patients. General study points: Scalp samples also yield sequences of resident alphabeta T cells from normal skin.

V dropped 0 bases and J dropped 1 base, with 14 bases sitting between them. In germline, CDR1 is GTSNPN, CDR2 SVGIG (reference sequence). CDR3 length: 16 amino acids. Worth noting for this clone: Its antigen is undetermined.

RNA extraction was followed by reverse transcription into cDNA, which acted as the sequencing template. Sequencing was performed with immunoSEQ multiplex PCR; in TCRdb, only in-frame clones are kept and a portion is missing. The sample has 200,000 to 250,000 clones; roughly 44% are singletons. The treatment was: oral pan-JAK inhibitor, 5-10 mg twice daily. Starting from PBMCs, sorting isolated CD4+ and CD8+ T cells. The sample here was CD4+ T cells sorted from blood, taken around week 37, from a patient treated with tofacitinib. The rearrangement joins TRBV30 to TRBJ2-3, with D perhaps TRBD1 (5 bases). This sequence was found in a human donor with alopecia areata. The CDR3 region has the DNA TGTGCCTGGAGTGTAGGGGAAGGGGATGGCACAGATACGCAGTATTTT. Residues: CAWSVGEGDGTDTQYF.